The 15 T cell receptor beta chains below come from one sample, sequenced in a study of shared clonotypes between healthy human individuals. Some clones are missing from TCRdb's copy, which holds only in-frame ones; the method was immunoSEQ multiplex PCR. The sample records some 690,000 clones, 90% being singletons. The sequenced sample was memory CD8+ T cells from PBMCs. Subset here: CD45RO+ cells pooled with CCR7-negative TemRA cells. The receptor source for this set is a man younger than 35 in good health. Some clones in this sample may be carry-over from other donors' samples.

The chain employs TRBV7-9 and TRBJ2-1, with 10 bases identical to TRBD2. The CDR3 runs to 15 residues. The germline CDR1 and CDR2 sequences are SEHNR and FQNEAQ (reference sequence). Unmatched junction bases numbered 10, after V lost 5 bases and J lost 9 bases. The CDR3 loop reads CASSRPLAGDTEQFF. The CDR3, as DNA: TGTGCCAGCAGCCGACCTCTAGCGGGAGATACTGAGCAGTTCTTC.

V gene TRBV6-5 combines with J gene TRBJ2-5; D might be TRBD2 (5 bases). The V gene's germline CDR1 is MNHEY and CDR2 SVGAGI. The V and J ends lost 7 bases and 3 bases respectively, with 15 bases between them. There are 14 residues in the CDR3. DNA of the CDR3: TGTGCCAGCACCCCATCGGGGATGGAAGAGACCCAGTACTTC. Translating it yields CASTPSGMEETQYF.

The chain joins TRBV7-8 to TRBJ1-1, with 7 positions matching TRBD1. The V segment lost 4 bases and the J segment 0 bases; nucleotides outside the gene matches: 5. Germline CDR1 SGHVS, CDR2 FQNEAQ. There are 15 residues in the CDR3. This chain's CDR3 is CASSSTGVMNTEAFF. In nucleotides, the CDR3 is TGTGCCAGCAGCTCTACAGGGGTTATGAACACTGAAGCTTTCTTT.

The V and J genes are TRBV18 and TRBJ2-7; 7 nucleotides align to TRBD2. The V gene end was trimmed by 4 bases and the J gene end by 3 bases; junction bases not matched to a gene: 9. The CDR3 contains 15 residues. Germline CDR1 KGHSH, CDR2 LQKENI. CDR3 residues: CASSRFRDYDYEQYF. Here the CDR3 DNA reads TGTGCCAGCTCACGATTTAGGGACTACGACTACGAGCAGTACTTC.

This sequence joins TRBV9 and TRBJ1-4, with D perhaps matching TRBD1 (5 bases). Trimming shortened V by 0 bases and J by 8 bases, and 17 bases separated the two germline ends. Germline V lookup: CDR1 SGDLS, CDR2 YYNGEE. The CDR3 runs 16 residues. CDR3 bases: TGTGCCAGCAGCGTAGCTCCGGGGGATAATGAAGAAAAACTGTTTTTT. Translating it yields CASSVAPGDNEEKLFF.

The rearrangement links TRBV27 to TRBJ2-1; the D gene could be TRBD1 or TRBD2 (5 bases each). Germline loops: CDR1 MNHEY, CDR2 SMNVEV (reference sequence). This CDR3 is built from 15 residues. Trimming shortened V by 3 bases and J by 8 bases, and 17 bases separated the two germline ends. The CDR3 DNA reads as TGTGCCAGCAGTTTTTTGAGGGGTTTGTACGATGAGCAGTTCTTC. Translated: CASSFLRGLYDEQFF.

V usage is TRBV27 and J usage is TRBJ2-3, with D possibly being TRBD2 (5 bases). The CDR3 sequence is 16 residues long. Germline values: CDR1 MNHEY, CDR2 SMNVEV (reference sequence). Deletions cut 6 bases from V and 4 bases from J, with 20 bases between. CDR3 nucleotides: TGTGCCAGCAGCCCCTCCTCCGGGGAACGGGCAGATACGCAGTATTTT. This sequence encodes CASSPSSGERADTQYF.

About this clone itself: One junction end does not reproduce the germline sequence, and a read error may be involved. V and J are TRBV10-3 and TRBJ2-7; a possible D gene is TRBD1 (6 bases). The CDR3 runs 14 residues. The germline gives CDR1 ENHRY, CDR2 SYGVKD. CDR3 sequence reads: CAISEVRGSDEQYF. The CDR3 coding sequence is TGTGCCATCAGTGAGGTCAGGGGCTCCGACGAGCAGTACTTC.

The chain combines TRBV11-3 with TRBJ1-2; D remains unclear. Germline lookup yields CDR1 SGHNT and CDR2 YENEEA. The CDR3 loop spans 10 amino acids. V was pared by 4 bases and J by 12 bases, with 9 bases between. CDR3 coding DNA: TGTGCCAGCAGCTACGGTTGCCACACCTTC. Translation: CASSYGCHTF.

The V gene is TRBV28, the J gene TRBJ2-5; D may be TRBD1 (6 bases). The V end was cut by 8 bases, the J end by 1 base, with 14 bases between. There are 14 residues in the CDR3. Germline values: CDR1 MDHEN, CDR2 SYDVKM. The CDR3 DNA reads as TGTGCCAGCCGCTCATGGGGGCCCCAAGAGACCCAGTACTTC. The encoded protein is CASRSWGPQETQYF.

CDR3 in amino acids: CASSFNGRVVYEQYF. The CDR3 nucleotides are TGTGCCAGCAGTTTTAATGGGCGCGTCGTATACGAGCAGTACTTC. The chain links TRBV27 to TRBJ2-7; D remains ambiguous. The CDR3 sequence is 15 residues long. V shed 3 bases and J shed 4 bases, with 16 bases lying between them. Germline CDR1 and CDR2: MNHEY and SMNVEV (reference sequence).

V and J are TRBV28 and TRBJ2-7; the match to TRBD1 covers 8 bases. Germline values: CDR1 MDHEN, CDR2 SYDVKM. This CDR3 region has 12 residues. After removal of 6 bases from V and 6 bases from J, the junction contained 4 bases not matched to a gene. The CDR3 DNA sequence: TGTGCCAGCAGGCCGACAGGGGCCGAGCAGTACTTC. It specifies CASRPTGAEQYF.

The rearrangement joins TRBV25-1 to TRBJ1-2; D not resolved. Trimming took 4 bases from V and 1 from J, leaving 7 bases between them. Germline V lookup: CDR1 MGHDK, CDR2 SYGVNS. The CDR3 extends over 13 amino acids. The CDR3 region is CASSAQHNYGYTF. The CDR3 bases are TGTGCCAGCAGTGCACAGCATAACTATGGCTACACCTTC.

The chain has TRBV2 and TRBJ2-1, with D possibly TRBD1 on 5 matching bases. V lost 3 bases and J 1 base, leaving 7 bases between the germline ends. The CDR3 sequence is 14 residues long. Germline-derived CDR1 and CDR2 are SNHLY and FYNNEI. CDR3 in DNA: TGTGCCAGCAGTGACAGGACATCCTACAATGAGCAGTTCTTC. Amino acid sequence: CASSDRTSYNEQFF.

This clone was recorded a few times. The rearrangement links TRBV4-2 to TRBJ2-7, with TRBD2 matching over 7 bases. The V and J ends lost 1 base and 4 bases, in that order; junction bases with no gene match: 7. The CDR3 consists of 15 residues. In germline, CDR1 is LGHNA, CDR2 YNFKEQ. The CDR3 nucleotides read TGTGCCAGCAGCCAAGTCCTAGCGGCAAGGTACGAGCAGTACTTC. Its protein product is CASSQVLAARYEQYF.